In this sample, the clone carrying this T cell receptor beta chain turned up a few times. The sample originates from a study of human T cells and chemical hapten exposure. Study background: Diphenylcyclopropenone was administered weekly to the scalp of patients throughout the roughly 25-week study.

TCRdb re-analysed the RACE reads in MiXCR, keeping a single row per CDR3 protein. This sample has 380,000 or so distinct CDR3 sequences; around 5.5% occur once, and the top ten carry around 8%. The germline gives CDR1 DFQATT, CDR2 SNEGSKA (reference sequence). This CDR3 region has 14 residues. The V end was cut by 1 base, the J end by 3 bases, with 11 bases between. Stated time point: pre-sensitization, week 0. Sample treatment: therapeutic diphenylcyclopropenone sensitization with weekly scalp DPC. The template was total RNA from unfractionated whole blood. Sequences were derived from whole blood, sampled in connection with sensitization to the hapten diphenylcyclopropenone (DPC). This clonotype was sampled from a young woman with alopecia areata. Some clones in this sample may be carry-over from other donors' samples. The rearrangement links TRBV20-1 to TRBJ2-3; D is perhaps TRBD1 (5 bases). This CDR3 is CSARARAGTDTQYF. CDR3 DNA sequence: TGCAGTGCTAGAGCCAGGGCTGGGACAGATACGCAGTATTTT.